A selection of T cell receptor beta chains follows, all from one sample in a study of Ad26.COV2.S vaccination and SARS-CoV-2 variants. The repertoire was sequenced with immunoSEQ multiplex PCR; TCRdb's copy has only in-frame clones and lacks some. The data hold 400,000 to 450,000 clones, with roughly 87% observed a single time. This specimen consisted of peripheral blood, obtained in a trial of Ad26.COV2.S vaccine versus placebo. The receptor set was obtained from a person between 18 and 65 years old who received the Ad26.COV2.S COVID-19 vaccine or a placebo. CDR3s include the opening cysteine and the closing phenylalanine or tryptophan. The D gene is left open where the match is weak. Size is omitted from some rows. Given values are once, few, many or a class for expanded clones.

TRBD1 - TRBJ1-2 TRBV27 CASSPGQANYGYTF TGTGCCAGCAGTCCGGGACAGGCTAACTATGGCTACACCTTC
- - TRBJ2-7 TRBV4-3 CASSRAAGYEQYF TGCGCCAGCAGCAGGGCAGCGGGTTACGAGCAGTACTTC
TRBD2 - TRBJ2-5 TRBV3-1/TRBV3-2 CASSQASGNQETQYF TGTGCCAGCAGCCAGGCGAGCGGGAACCAAGAGACCCAGTACTTC
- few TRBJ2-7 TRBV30 CAWSVGGVSYEQYF TGTGCCTGGAGTGTAGGGGGGGTATCGTACGAGCAGTACTTC
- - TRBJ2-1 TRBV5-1 CASSLEGRAGNEQFF TGCGCCAGCAGCTTGGAAGGCAGGGCGGGGAATGAGCAGTTCTTC
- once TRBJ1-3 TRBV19 CASSRRQADDNTIYF TGTGCCAGTAGTCGGAGACAGGCAGATGACAACACCATATATTTT
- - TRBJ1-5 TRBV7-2 CASSLALEQPQHF TGTGCCAGCAGCTTAGCGCTGGAGCAGCCCCAGCATTTT
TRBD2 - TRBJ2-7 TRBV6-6 CASSLASSGRIHEQYF TGTGCCAGCAGTCTTGCTTCTAGCGGGAGAATCCACGAGCAGTACTTC
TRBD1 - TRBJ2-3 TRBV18 CASSPLGTGGSDTQYF TGTGCCAGCTCACCACTCGGGACAGGGGGGTCAGATACGCAGTATTTT
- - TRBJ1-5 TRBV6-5 CASSSRQGLNQPQHF TGTGCCAGCAGTTCAAGGCAGGGTCTCAATCAGCCCCAGCATTTT
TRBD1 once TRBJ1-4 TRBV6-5 CASSKNRGRGEKLFF TGTGCCAGCAGCAAGAACAGGGGGCGAGGAGAAAAACTGTTTTTT
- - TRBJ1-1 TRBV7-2 CASSPQKNTEAFF TGTGCCAGCTCCCCACAGAAGAACACTGAAGCTTTCTTT
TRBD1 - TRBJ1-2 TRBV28 CASTIYDREDGYTF TGTGCCAGCACCATTTATGACAGGGAGGACGGCTACACCTTC
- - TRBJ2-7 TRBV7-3 CASSLTRDMNEQYF TGTGCCAGCAGCTTAACGCGGGATATGAACGAGCAGTACTTC
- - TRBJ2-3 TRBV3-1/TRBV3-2 CASTSAGGPTDTQYF TGTGCCAGCACCTCCGCGGGTGGCCCCACAGATACGCAGTATTTT
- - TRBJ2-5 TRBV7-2 CASSSGGATSGETQYF TGTGCCAGCAGCTCCGGTGGGGCTACCTCCGGGGAGACCCAGTACTTC
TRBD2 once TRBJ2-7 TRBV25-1 CASTGWAGAAYEQYF TGTGCCAGCACTGGGTGGGCGGGAGCAGCCTACGAGCAGTACTTC
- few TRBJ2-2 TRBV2 CASRDLRDTGELFF TGTGCCAGCAGAGACCTTAGGGACACCGGGGAGCTGTTTTTT
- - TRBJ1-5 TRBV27 CASSLAPGAGQPQHF TGTGCCAGCAGTTTGGCCCCAGGGGCGGGTCAGCCCCAGCATTTT
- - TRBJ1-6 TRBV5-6 CASSLDGRYNSPLHF TGTGCCAGCAGCTTGGATGGGCGGTATAATTCACCCCTCCACTTT
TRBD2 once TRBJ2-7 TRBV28 CASSETSGRVDF TGTGCCAGCAGTGAGACTAGCGGGAGAGTTGACTTC
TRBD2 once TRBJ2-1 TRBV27 CASSSLPRTSHNEQFF TGTGCCAGCAGTTCCCTACCCCGGACTAGCCACAATGAGCAGTTCTTC
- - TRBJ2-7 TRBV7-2 CASSSHEGGGPTYEQYF TGTGCCAGCAGCTCCCATGAGGGGGGAGGGCCAACCTACGAGCAGTACTTC
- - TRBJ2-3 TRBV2 CASRPYSSTDTQYF TGTGCCAGCAGGCCCTACTCTAGCACAGATACGCAGTATTTT
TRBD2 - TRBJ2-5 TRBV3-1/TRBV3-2 CASSQMRLAGGQETQYF TGTGCCAGCAGCCAAATGCGACTAGCGGGAGGCCAAGAGACCCAGTACTTC
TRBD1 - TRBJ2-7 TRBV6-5 CASSYSGRGLDEQYF TGTGCCAGCAGTTACTCGGGCAGGGGGCTCGACGAGCAGTACTTC
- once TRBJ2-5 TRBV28 CASSLEGITQTQYF TGTGCCAGCAGTTTAGAGGGAATCACGCAGACCCAGTACTTC
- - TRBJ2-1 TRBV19 CASSMGAGAANEQFF TGTGCCAGTAGTATGGGGGCGGGAGCGGCGAATGAGCAGTTCTTC
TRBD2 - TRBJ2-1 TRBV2 CASKVGAGGSYNEQFF TGTGCCAGCAAAGTTGGAGCGGGAGGATCCTACAATGAGCAGTTCTTC
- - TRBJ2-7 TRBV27 CASSLQGSYEQYF TGTGCCAGCAGTTTACAGGGCTCCTACGAGCAGTACTTC
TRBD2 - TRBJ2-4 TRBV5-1 CASSGGTSGSSIQYF TGCGCCAGCAGCGGCGGGACTAGCGGGAGTTCGATTCAGTACTTC
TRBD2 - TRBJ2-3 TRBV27 CASLTRRASGRYSTDTQYF TGTGCCAGCCTCACCCGGAGGGCTAGCGGGAGATATAGCACAGATACGCAGTATTTT
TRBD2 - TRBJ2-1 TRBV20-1 CSASLREVYEQFF TGCAGTGCTAGTTTGCGGGAGGTGTATGAGCAGTTCTTC
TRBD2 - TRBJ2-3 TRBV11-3 CASSRTRADTQYF TGTGCCAGCAGTCGGACTAGAGCAGATACGCAGTATTTT
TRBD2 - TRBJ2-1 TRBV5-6 CASSLVSSGSHNEQFF TGTGCCAGCAGCTTGGTTAGTAGCGGGAGCCACAATGAGCAGTTCTTC
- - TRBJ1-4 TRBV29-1 CSVDRDEKLFF TGCAGCGTTGATCGGGACGAAAAACTGTTTTTT
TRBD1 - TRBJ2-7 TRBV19 CASSILGQGKSYEQYF TGTGCCAGTAGTATCCTCGGACAGGGGAAATCCTACGAGCAGTACTTC
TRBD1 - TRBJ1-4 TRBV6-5 CASRADRGGGKLFF TGTGCCAGCAGGGCCGACAGGGGCGGTGGAAAACTGTTTTTT
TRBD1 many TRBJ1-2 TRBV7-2 CASSLQGASYGYTF TGTGCCAGCAGCTTACAGGGGGCTTCGTATGGCTACACCTTC
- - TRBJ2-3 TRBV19 CASSIYSREFTDTQYF TGTGCCAGTAGTATTTATTCCCGGGAATTCACAGATACGCAGTATTTT
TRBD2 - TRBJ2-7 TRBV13 CASSSGLAFYEQYF TGTGCCAGCAGCTCGGGACTAGCGTTTTACGAGCAGTACTTC
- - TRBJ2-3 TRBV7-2 CASSSSGMDTQYF TGTGCCAGCAGCTCAAGTGGTATGGATACGCAGTATTTT
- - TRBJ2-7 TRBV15 CATSRVGPSGSSYEQYF TGTGCCACCAGCAGAGTTGGCCCGAGCGGATCCTCCTACGAGCAGTACTTC
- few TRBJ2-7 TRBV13 CASSLDGGSSYEQYF TGTGCCAGCAGCTTAGACGGGGGTAGCTCCTACGAGCAGTACTTC
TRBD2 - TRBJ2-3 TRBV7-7 CASSFQAGGTDTQYF TGTGCTAGCAGCTTTCAGGCGGGGGGCACAGATACGCAGTATTTT
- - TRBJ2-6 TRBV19 CASSMAVVGFSSGANVLTF TGTGCCAGTAGTATGGCAGTGGTGGGCTTCTCCTCTGGGGCCAACGTCCTGACTTTC
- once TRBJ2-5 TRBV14 CASSQGGGETQYF TGTGCCAGCAGCCAGGGAGGAGGAGAGACCCAGTACTTC
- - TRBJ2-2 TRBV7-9 CASSQRQGSTGELFF TGTGCCAGCAGCCAAAGGCAGGGATCCACCGGGGAGCTGTTTTTT
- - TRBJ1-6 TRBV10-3 CAISDVNSYNSPLHF TGTGCCATCAGTGATGTAAACTCCTATAATTCACCCCTCCACTTT
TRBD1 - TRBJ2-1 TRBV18 CASSPGQAYNEQFF TGTGCCAGCTCACCAGGACAGGCCTATAATGAGCAGTTCTTC